This entry describes one T cell receptor beta chain. The antigen it binds to is not known. It has no much larger one-base neighbor in the sample; base qualities were not kept. The treatment or condition label here, explained by the study, means: preoperative locoregional IRX-2 cytokine immunotherapy. The samples were obtained from a phase Ib study in which preoperative, locoregional IRX-2 cytokine immunotherapy intended to prime immune responses was tested. The donors were early-stage breast cancer patients who were given IRX-2 prior to surgery. The germline V gene sets CDR1 to SGHNT and CDR2 to YENEEA. V is cut back by 5 bases and J by 5 bases, with 12 bases in the junction unmatched. The CDR3 sequence holds 19 residues, the cysteine and phenylalanine included. The read is trimmed to its CDR3 DNA, 57 bases read in frame from base 1. This sample was taken from a study of preoperative IRX-2 immunotherapy in early breast cancer (dated by TCRdb to the late 2010s).

The library relied on the immunoSEQ multiplex PCR assay. Imported from immuneACCESS, the table was reduced by TCRdb to in-frame sequences with V and J called. These copies leave out some clones; in studies compared against another copy, an unresolved V gene accounts for under half, and the cause of the remainder is not known. Present in this sample are under 50,000 clones, around 82% of which were seen just once. Approximately 1.5% of the sample is taken by the ten largest. In this chain, TRBV11-3 is recombined with TRBJ2-2, with 15 junctional bases fitting TRBD2. The source is a human donor with breast cancer. The starting material was lymph node tissue, obtained after IRX-2 immunotherapy. The CDR3 is CASSTTGTSGGRGTGELFF. The DNA sequence is TGTGCCAGCAGCACGACCGGGACTAGCGGGGGGCGTGGGACCGGGGAGCTGTTTTTT.